This T cell receptor beta chain is from a study of blood T cells in healthy people across ages. Study outcomes and limitations: Unsorted PBMCs ruled out conclusive naive versus antigen-experienced comparison.

About this clonotype: Its antigen is still unknown.

CDR3 size: 13 residues. CDR1 and CDR2 (germline): SQVTM, ANQGSEA. The authors ran a second PCR of about 6 to 11 cycles using a sample-barcoded 5' primer and a J-beta primer mix. TCRdb reprocessed the 5' RACE reads via MiXCR and lists one record per CDR3 protein. The sample records around 1,000,000 distinct CDR3 sequences, roughly two fifths being singletons. The J gene is TRBJ1-1, the V gene TRBV29-1, with TRBD1 matching 8 bases. The sequence derives from a man between 18 and 35 years old in good health. The specimen sequenced was blood. For the CDR3, the DNA is TGCGGCGCTGAGGACAGGGCAAACACTGAAGCTTTCTTT. Translating gives CGAEDRANTEAFF.